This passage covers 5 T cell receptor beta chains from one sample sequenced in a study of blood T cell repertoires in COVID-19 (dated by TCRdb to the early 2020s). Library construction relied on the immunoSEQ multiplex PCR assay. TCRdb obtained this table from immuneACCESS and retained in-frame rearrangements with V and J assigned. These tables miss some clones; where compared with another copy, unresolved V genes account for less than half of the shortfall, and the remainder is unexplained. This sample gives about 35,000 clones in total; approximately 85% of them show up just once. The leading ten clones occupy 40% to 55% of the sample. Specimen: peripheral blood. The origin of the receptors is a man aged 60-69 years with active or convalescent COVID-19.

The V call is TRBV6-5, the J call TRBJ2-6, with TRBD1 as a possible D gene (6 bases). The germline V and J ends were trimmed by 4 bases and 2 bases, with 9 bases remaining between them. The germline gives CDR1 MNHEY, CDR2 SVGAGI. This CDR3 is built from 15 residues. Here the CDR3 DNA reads TGTGCCAGCAGTTTAGACAGGACTGGGGCCAACGTCCTGACTTTC. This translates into CASSLDRTGANVLTF.

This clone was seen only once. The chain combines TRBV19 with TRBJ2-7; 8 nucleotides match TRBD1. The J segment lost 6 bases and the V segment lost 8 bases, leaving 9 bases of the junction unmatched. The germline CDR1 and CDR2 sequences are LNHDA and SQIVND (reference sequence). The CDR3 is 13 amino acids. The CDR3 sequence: CASLPDRAVEQYV. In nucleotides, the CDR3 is TGTGCCAGTCTCCCGGACAGGGCCGTCGAGCAGTACGTC.

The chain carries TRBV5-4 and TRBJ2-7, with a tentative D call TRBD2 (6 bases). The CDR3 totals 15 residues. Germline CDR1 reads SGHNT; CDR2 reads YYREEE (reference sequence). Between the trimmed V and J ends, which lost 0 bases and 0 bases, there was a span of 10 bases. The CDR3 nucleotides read TGTGCCAGCAGCTTGGGCGGGGACCCCTCCTACGAGCAGTACGTC. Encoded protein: CASSLGGDPSYEQYV.

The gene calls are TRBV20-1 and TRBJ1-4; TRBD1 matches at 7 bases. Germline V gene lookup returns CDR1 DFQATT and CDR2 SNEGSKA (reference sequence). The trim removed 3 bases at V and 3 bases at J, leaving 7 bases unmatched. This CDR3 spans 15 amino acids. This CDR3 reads CSASLGTAANEKLFF. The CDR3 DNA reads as TGCAGTGCTAGTCTCGGGACAGCGGCTAATGAAAAACTGTTTTTT.

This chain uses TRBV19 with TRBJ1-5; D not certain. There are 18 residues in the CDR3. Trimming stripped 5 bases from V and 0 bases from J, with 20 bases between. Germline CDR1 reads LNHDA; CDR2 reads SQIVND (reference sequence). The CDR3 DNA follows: TGTGCCAGTAGTGCACCCTATGCACCGAATTATAGCAATCAGCCCCAGCATTTT. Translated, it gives CASSAPYAPNYSNQPQHF.